The sequence of this T cell receptor (beta chain) was determined in a study of T-cell reconstitution after alpha-beta-depleted transplantation in children. This clonotype was seen at least ten times. Its cognate antigen is unknown. Researchers prepared the TCRbeta library using unique molecular identifiers, the study reports. TCRdb reprocessed the PCR reads via MiXCR and lists one record per CDR3 protein. The sample records 250,000 to 300,000 distinct CDR3 sequences, 9.5% to 13% being singletons. Germline loops: CDR1 MNHEY, CDR2 SVGEGT. The CDR3 length is 14 residues. Trimming cost V 5 bases and J 2 bases, with 13 bases left between them. Notes on the study in general: Some patients owed their high day-60 TCRbeta diversity to surviving recipient T cells and thymic progenitors. About two months after transplant, alpha-beta T cells reportedly came from several hundred expanded graft clones. T cells produced anew were the main source of T-cell counts and diversity one year after transplant.

Sample: PBMCs, taken before TCRalphabeta/CD19-depleted stem cell transplant. V usage is TRBV6-2 or TRBV6-3 and J usage is TRBJ2-7, with D perhaps matching TRBD2 (5 bases). This receptor was taken from a boy less than two years old with acute myeloid leukemia, due to receive a stem cell transplant. CDR3 bases: TGTGCCAGCAGTCAGCCGGGATATACCTACGAGCAGTACTTC. This sequence encodes CASSQPGYTYEQYF.